This TCR beta chain was sequenced during a study of Ad26.COV2.S vaccination and SARS-CoV-2 variants. Turning to the study itself: Dosing was one shot or two shots 56 days apart.

CDR1 is WNHNN, CDR2 SYGVQD, per germline (reference sequence). Trimming at V came to 6 bases and at J to 4 bases, leaving 9 bases not matched to a gene. This CDR3 region has 15 residues. Sequenced by immunoSEQ multiplex PCR; TCRdb stores in-frame clones only, minus some. The profile shows under 600,000 clones, 89% of them singletons. Treatment denoted: 15 to 20 received Ad26.COV2.S at low or high dose, single or two shots; roughly 5 received placebo; per-sample allocation not given. Collection of the samples took place on day 63 after the first injection of vaccine or placebo. SARS-CoV-2 spike from the Wuhan strain was encoded by the vaccine, an Ad26 vector. Study-level points and caveats: Recipients of either vaccine or placebo displayed similar breadth of non-spike TCRs. Breadth, reportedly substantial, characterized the spike-specific CD8+ and CD4+ T cell responses after vaccination.

This clone was observed a few times. Its target is not known. The source is a person aged 18-65 years who received the Ad26.COV2.S COVID-19 vaccine or a placebo. The chain carries TRBV10-1 and TRBJ1-2; 9 nucleotides line up with TRBD1. Source: peripheral blood, taken in a trial of Ad26.COV2.S vaccine versus placebo. The chain's CDR3 is CASRKGTGLAYGYTF. In nucleotides, the CDR3 is TGCGCCAGCAGGAAGGGGACAGGGCTGGCCTATGGCTACACCTTC.